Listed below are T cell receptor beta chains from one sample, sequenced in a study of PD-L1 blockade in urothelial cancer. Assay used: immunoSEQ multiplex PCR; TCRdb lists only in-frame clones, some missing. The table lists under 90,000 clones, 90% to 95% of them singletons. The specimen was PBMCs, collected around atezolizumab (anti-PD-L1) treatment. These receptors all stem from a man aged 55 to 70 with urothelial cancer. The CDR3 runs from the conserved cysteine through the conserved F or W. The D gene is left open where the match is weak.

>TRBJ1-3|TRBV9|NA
CASSVGGPRTSGNTIYF
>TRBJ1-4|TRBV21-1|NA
CASSKDGATGGENEKLFF
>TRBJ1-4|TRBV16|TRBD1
CASSQSTGGYEKLFF
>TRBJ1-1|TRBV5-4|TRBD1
CASSSNRGNTEAFF
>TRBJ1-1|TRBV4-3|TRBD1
CASSLDEGADTEAFF
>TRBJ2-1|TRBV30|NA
CAWSVGYRVRLDEQFF
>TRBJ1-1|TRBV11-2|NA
CASSFTEGGTEAFF
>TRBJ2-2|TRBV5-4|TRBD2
CASSLGLAGRTGELFF
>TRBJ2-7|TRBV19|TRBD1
CASSPGQGNSYEQYF
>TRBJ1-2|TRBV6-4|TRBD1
CASSAGQGYGYTF
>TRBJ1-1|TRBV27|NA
CASSRRLDRIAEAFF
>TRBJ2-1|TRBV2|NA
CASRASGTEQFF
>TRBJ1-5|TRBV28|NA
CASEGEVGPQHF
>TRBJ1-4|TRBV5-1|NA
CASSLLQGSDEKLFF
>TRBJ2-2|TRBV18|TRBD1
CASSPRTGGTGELFF
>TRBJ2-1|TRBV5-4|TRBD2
CASSLLIAGVGNEQFF
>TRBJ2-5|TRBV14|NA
CASSRQGGTGTQYF
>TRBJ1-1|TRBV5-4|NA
CASSPNRVGWETEAFF
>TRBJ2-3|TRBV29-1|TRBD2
CSVSLAGGPPDTQYF
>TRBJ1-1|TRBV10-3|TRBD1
CAVRTGGGPMNTEAFF
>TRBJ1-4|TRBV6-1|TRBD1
CASIRDRANEKLFF
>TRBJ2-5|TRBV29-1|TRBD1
CSAPGQGFETQYF
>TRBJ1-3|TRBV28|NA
CASTTGIPGNTIYF
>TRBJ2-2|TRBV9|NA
CASSVSQISPNTGELFF
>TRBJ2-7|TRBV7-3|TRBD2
CASSLTPSGEQYF
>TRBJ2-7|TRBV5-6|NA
CASSLAGFTYEQYF